What follows are 30 T cell receptor beta chains derived from one specimen sequenced in a study of PD-L1 blockade in urothelial cancer. The repertoire was sequenced with immunoSEQ multiplex PCR; TCRdb's copy has only in-frame clones and lacks some. The sample lists approximately 38,000 clones, around 82% occurring once. Sequenced here: PBMCs, sampled around atezolizumab (anti-PD-L1) treatment. These receptors were obtained from a man aged 55 to 69 with urothelial cancer.

The J gene is TRBJ1-4, the V gene TRBV4-2, with D tentatively TRBD1 (5 bases). CDR3 length equals 15 residues. Trimming pared 5 bases from V and 7 bases from J, leaving 17 bases between. Germline V gene data show CDR1 as LGHNA and CDR2 as YNFKEQ. This CDR3 reads CASSKPLGVIEKLFF. The DNA for the CDR3 is TGTGCCAGCAGCAAACCCTTAGGGGTAATTGAAAAACTGTTTTTT.

The genes are TRBV10-3 and TRBJ2-3, with D maybe TRBD1 (6 bases). This CDR3 comprises 16 residues. V lost 6 bases to trimming and J lost 0 bases, with 16 bases between them. From germline, CDR1 is ENHRY and CDR2 SYGVKD. CDR3 loop: CAIRTQGGSSTDTQYF. The DNA for the CDR3 is TGTGCCATCAGGACCCAAGGGGGATCTAGCACAGATACGCAGTATTTT.

This clone has only one observation. V usage is TRBV6-6 and J usage is TRBJ1-5; TRBD1 matches 7 bases. V lost 5 bases to trimming and J lost 6 bases; unmatched junction nucleotides: 7. The CDR3 runs 14 residues. Germline CDR1 reads MNHNY; CDR2 reads SVGAGI (reference sequence). In DNA form, the CDR3 reads TGTGCCAGCAGTCACCGACAGGGTGGTCAGCCCCAGCATTTT. Amino acids: CASSHRQGGQPQHF.

V is TRBV28 and J is TRBJ1-2; D is uncertain. Germline V CDR1 and CDR2: MDHEN, SYDVKM. The CDR3 totals 15 residues. Between the trimmed V and J ends, which lost 6 bases and 2 bases, there was a span of 16 bases. For the CDR3, the DNA is TGTGCCAGCAGGAAACGCTACAGAGAGAACTATGGCTACACCTTC. Its translation: CASRKRYRENYGYTF.

The V call is TRBV15, the J call TRBJ1-4; 8 bases fit TRBD1. V lost 1 base and J lost 6; bases outside the gene matches: 7. This CDR3 contains 16 residues. Germline values: CDR1 LNHNV, CDR2 YYDKDF (reference sequence). The CDR3 coding sequence is TGTGCCACCAGCAGAGGAGGACAGGGAGGTGATGAAAAACTGTTTTTT. Translation gives CATSRGGQGGDEKLFF.

The chain couples TRBV30 to TRBJ1-2; 7 bases line up with TRBD1. With V trimmed by 5 bases and J by 6 bases, 6 bases remained unmatched. The germline V gene has CDR1 GTSNPN and CDR2 SVGIG (reference sequence). The CDR3 runs 12 residues. The CDR3 loop is CAWFTGVDGYTF. CDR3 in DNA: TGTGCCTGGTTTACAGGGGTCGATGGCTACACCTTC.

The genes are TRBV7-6 and TRBJ2-7, with D perhaps matching TRBD2 (5 bases). From germline, CDR1 is SGHVS and CDR2 FNYEAQ. Deletions cut 5 bases from V and 6 bases from J, with 14 bases between. The CDR3 spans 13 residues. The CDR3 loop is CASSAGGGLEQYF. For the CDR3, the DNA is TGTGCCAGCAGCGCAGGTGGCGGGCTCGAGCAGTACTTC. Variable domain in full (rest from reference TRBV7-6 and TRBJ2-7): GAGVSQSPRYKVTKRGQDVALRCDPISGHVSLYWYRQALGQGPEFLTYFNYEAQQDKSGLPNDRFSAERPEGSISTLTIQRTEQRDSAMYRCASSAGGGLEQYFGPGTRLTVT.

V and J are TRBV2 and TRBJ2-2, with 11 bases aligning to TRBD1. Germline values: CDR1 SNHLY, CDR2 FYNNEI. This CDR3 contains 14 residues. V lost 7 bases and J lost 5; bases outside the gene matches: 3. The CDR3 reads CASKGTGGTGELFF. As DNA, the CDR3 is TGTGCCAGCAAAGGGACAGGGGGTACCGGGGAGCTGTTTTTT.

The chain employs TRBV2 and TRBJ2-7, with 16 bases matching TRBD2. After removal of 6 bases from V and 5 bases from J, the junction contained 10 bases not matched to a gene. Germline V gene sequence: CDR1 SNHLY, CDR2 FYNNEI. The CDR3 runs to 17 residues. CDR3 protein: CASREGTSGRAGHEQYF. The CDR3 DNA reads TGTGCCAGCAGGGAGGGGACTAGCGGGAGGGCCGGCCACGAGCAGTACTTC.

V and J are TRBV28 and TRBJ2-1, with D perhaps TRBD2 (5 bases). The germline gives CDR1 MDHEN, CDR2 SYDVKM. Trimming shortened V by 1 base and J by 2 bases, and 9 bases separated the two germline ends. The CDR3 extends over 15 amino acids. This CDR3 reads CASSLSGNPYNEQFF. The CDR3 DNA follows: TGTGCCAGCAGTTTATCCGGGAATCCCTACAATGAGCAGTTCTTC.

The gene calls are TRBV4-1 and TRBJ2-7, with D possibly TRBD2 on 5 matching bases. The germline V gene encodes CDR1 MGHRA and CDR2 YSYEKL. V was trimmed by 4 bases and J by 2 bases, leaving 12 bases between them. This CDR3 is 14 amino acids long. The CDR3 region has the DNA TGCGCCAGCAGCCGCGGACGGGGAACCTACGAGCAGTACTTC. It translates to CASSRGRGTYEQYF.

Worth noting for this clone: This sample also contains other DNA sequences that code for the same CDR3. The genes are TRBV6-1 and TRBJ1-2, with D tentatively TRBD1 (6 bases). This CDR3 has 13 amino acids. Trimming left V 5 bases short and J 1 base short, with 8 bases between. Germline loops: CDR1 MNHNS, CDR2 SASEGT. The DNA of the CDR3 is TGTGCCAGCAGTTTGGACAGTAACTATGGCTACACCTTC. It specifies CASSLDSNYGYTF.

This rearrangement joins TRBV5-4 to TRBJ2-3; the match to TRBD2 covers 7 bases. Germline V CDR1 and CDR2: SGHNT, YYREEE (reference sequence). V lost 2 bases, J lost 5 bases, and 2 bases stayed unmatched. The CDR3 contains 13 residues. The DNA of the CDR3 is TGTGCCAGCAGCTTTGGGGGGGTAGATACGCAGTATTTT. Amino acids: CASSFGGVDTQYF.

V and J are TRBV7-9 and TRBJ2-2, with D unclear. The CDR3 covers 14 residues. Looked up from germline, CDR1 is SEHNR and CDR2 is FQNEAQ (reference sequence). V was trimmed by 1 base and J by 4 bases, leaving 7 bases between them. CDR3 residues: CASSLGSGTGELFF. The CDR3 coding sequence is TGTGCCAGCAGCTTAGGGTCGGGCACCGGGGAGCTGTTTTTT.

This chain links TRBV7-9 with TRBJ1-1; the match to TRBD1 covers 10 bases. CDR1 SEHNR and CDR2 FQNEAQ come from the germline V gene (reference sequence). The CDR3 sequence is 18 residues long. V shed 7 bases and J 5 bases; nucleotides not matched to a gene: 19. The CDR3 nucleotides are TGTGCCAGCAACAAGGACTGGACAGGGGGGTCCGCCGGGACTGAAGCTTTCTTT. Its translation is CASNKDWTGGSAGTEAFF. The full variable domain, its missing parts supplied by reference TRBV7-9 and TRBJ1-1, is DTGVSQNPRHKITKRGQNVTFRCDPISEHNRLYWYRQTLGQGPEFLTYFQNEAQLEKSRLLSDRFSAERPKGSFSTLEIQRTEQGDSAMYLCASNKDWTGGSAGTEAFFGQGTRLTVV.

This clone came up once. The chain employs TRBV4-1 and TRBJ1-4; D may be TRBD1 (5 bases). CDR1 is MGHRA and CDR2 is YSYEKL in the germline V gene. The CDR3 extends over 17 amino acids. Trimming stripped 0 bases from V and 3 bases from J, with 14 bases between. The CDR3 reads CASSQESGLSANEKLFF. As DNA, the CDR3 is TGCGCCAGCAGCCAAGAATCGGGACTATCGGCTAATGAAAAACTGTTTTTT.

The V call is TRBV18, the J call TRBJ1-6, with TRBD1 matching over 8 bases. The CDR3 covers 16 residues. Per the germline V gene, CDR1 is KGHSH and CDR2 is LQKENI. V lost 6 bases and J lost 8; bases outside the gene matches: 12. Here the CDR3 DNA reads TGTGCCAGCTCTCAGGACAGGGTCGTTGGAGATTCACCCCTCCACTTT. Protein sequence: CASSQDRVVGDSPLHF.

The DNA for the CDR3 is TGTGCCATCAGTGAGTCGCGGGCAGGCGGAGGAGAAAAACTGTTTTTT. It is translated as CAISESRAGGGEKLFF. This chain joins TRBV10-3 and TRBJ1-4; no reliable D call. The CDR3 is 16 residues long. V lost 0 bases to trimming and J lost 8 bases, with 16 bases between them. Germline V gives CDR1 ENHRY, CDR2 SYGVKD.

Note on this clone: One junction end disagrees with the germline gene, perhaps due to a read error. The rearrangement links TRBV7-9 to TRBJ1-1; unclear D gene. The germline V gene has CDR1 SEHNR and CDR2 FQNEAQ (reference sequence). The CDR3 runs 12 residues. CDR3 sequence (DNA): TGTGCCAGCACCTTAGGTAGTTTAGAAGCTTTCTTT. This translates into CASTLGSLEAFF.

The V gene is TRBV5-5, the J gene TRBJ2-7, with D possibly TRBD2 on 5 matching bases. CDR3 length equals 12 residues. Germline-derived CDR1 and CDR2 are SGHKS and YYEKEE (reference sequence). Trimming took 2 bases from V and 3 from J, leaving 6 bases between them. The CDR3 is CASSFGDYEQYF. Here the CDR3 DNA reads TGTGCCAGCAGCTTCGGGGACTACGAGCAGTACTTC.

This chain joins TRBV5-1 and TRBJ2-1; TRBD1 might be the D (6 bases). The germline V and J ends were trimmed by 6 bases and 5 bases, with 21 bases remaining between them. The germline V gene has CDR1 SGHRS and CDR2 YFSETQ. The CDR3 runs 16 residues. CDR3 DNA: TGCGCCAGCAAAATGGGATCAGGGGTCGGTGACAATGAGCAGTTCTTC. Residues: CASKMGSGVGDNEQFF.

The rearrangement links TRBV2 to TRBJ2-1; D is possibly TRBD2 (6 bases). Germline V gene sequence: CDR1 SNHLY, CDR2 FYNNEI. The CDR3 sequence is 12 residues long. V was shortened by 3 bases and J by 12 bases, with 12 bases between the two germline ends. CDR3 bases: TGTGCCAGCAGTGACTCAAGCGGGTGGCAGTTCTTC. Protein: CASSDSSGWQFF. The full variable domain, its missing parts supplied by reference TRBV2 and TRBJ2-1, is EPEVTQTPSHQVTQMGQEVILRCVPISNHLYFYWYRQILGQKVEFLVSFYNNEISEKSEIFDDQFSVERPDGSNFTLKIRSTKLEDSAMYFCASSDSSGWQFFGPGTRLTVL.

The CDR3 sequence is CASSQVSASGGKDTQYF. In DNA, the CDR3 is TGCGCCAGCAGCCAAGTCTCGGCTAGCGGGGGAAAGGATACGCAGTATTTT. The V gene is TRBV4-1, the J gene TRBJ2-3; TRBD2 matches at 10 bases. After removal of 1 base from V and 6 bases from J, the junction contained 10 bases not matched to a gene. CDR1 is MGHRA and CDR2 is YSYEKL in the germline V gene. This CDR3 contains 17 residues.

The J gene is TRBJ1-2, the V gene TRBV4-3; D not resolved. Germline assignment: CDR1 LGHNA and CDR2 YSLEER. V was shortened by 0 bases and J by 8 bases, with 13 bases between the two germline ends. The CDR3 totals 14 residues. CDR3 region: CASSQDQALRGYTF. The CDR3 nucleotides are TGCGCCAGCAGCCAAGACCAGGCGCTCAGGGGCTACACCTTC.

In its sample, this clone was seen a few times. V and J are TRBV15 and TRBJ1-4; 7 nucleotides line up with TRBD1. V gave up 1 base and J gave up 6 bases; unmatched junction bases: 8. The CDR3 has 16 residues. Germline assignment: CDR1 LNHNV and CDR2 YYDKDF (reference sequence). CDR3 in amino acids: CATSRGGGQGDEKLFF. CDR3 nucleotides: TGTGCCACCAGCAGAGGCGGGGGGCAGGGGGATGAAAAACTGTTTTTT.

The chain has TRBV6-1 and TRBJ2-7; possibly TRBD2 for D (6 bases). This CDR3 has 13 amino acids. The germline V gene has CDR1 MNHNS and CDR2 SASEGT. V dropped 3 bases and J dropped 7 bases, with 13 bases sitting between them. The CDR3 DNA is TGTGCCAGCAGTGATGGGTGGGGGGATGAGCAGTACTTC. This encodes CASSDGWGDEQYF.

This clone was counted only a few times. V usage is TRBV6-4 and J usage is TRBJ2-3, with 7 bases fitting TRBD1. This CDR3 spans 16 amino acids. The trim removed 3 bases at V and 0 bases at J, leaving 6 bases unmatched. Germline values: CDR1 MRHNA, CDR2 SNTAGT. The chain's CDR3 is CASSESRDSSTDTQYF. For the CDR3, the DNA is TGTGCCAGCAGTGAGTCCCGGGACAGCAGCACAGATACGCAGTATTTT.

Only one count was recorded for this clone. The genes are TRBV14 and TRBJ1-4; 9 positions match TRBD1. The CDR3 is 15 amino acids. V shed 5 bases, J shed 8 bases, and the junction held 9 bases outside the gene matches. The germline gives CDR1 SGHDN, CDR2 FVKESK. The CDR3 DNA sequence: TGTGCCAGCAGCGCTCAAGGGACAGGGAAGGAAAAACTGTTTTTT. It translates to CASSAQGTGKEKLFF.

This chain uses TRBV28 with TRBJ2-7; D ambiguous. Germline CDR1 MDHEN, CDR2 SYDVKM. CDR3 length: 12 residues. The germline V and J ends were trimmed by 6 bases and 7 bases, with 13 bases remaining between them. CDR3 amino acids: CASRTGLREQYF. The DNA of the CDR3 is TGTGCCAGCAGGACCGGGTTGAGGGAGCAGTACTTC.

CDR3 residues: CSADSEAGDEKLFF. DNA of the CDR3: TGCAGCGCTGATTCAGAGGCAGGGGATGAAAAACTGTTTTTT. This rearrangement joins TRBV29-1 to TRBJ1-4, with D maybe TRBD1 (6 bases). Germline CDR1 SQVTM, CDR2 ANQGSEA. Trimming took 7 bases from V and 6 from J, leaving 18 bases between them. The CDR3 is 14 amino acids.